This entry features one TCR beta chain sequence. It has no known antigen specificity. The CDR3 carries no conserved terminal phenylalanine or tryptophan, so it likely arises from a read error. Libraries were prepared through PCR. These reads were obtained on a NextSeq 500. Bulk TCR libraries were made following a previously described method, with the TCR primers given in Table S5. Total RNA was purified with the Qiagen AllPrep DNA/RNA kit. Before any analysis, reads coming from multiple sequencing runs of the same library were combined into one pool. In the original analysis: Reads were retained only if an exact TCR constant sequence was present, and the retained reads were trimmed to 150 nt and grouped according to their 12-nt molecular barcodes. Within each barcode group, reads were sub-clustered at a 15% Levenshtein threshold, and quality-weighted consensus sequences were built per RNA molecule. Non-functional sequences were removed, as were lower-count sequences one edit away from another. On the basis of fitting two negative binomial distributions, barcode sub-clusters with fewer than 20% of the maximum read count were discarded. TCRdb reanalyzed the raw reads on its own, using fastp at Q25 for trimming and MiXCR for clone calling, and kept in-frame beta chains. When rows share a CDR3 protein, they turn into one entry using the most common DNA and genes. The V and J calls follow TCRdb's processing rather than the paper's. The sample contains around 460,000 distinct CDR3 sequences, around 23% of them found a single time. 0.7% to 0.9% of the sample is taken by the ten largest.

Libraries of naive CD8 T cells were generated from around 20,000 to 1,000,000 sorted cells, with 10%, 30% or 50% of the purified RNA used. Naive CD8 T cells, defined as CD8+CD4-CCR7+CD45RA+, were FACS-sorted into RLT Plus buffer on a BD FACSAria II. To test detection sensitivity, Jurkat RNA equivalent to roughly eleven TCR copies was spiked into samples of about 17,000-1,100,000 naive CD8 T cells. CD8 T cells were enriched using RosetteSep CD8+ T Cell Enrichment Cocktail and Ficoll-Paque, and the enriched cells then underwent ACK red cell lysis. The sample belongs to a study of molecular identifiers for immune sequencing clone quantification listed by TCRdb under 2018. At the level of the whole study: For a replicate experiment, RNA from roughly 20,000 or 100,000 naive CD8 T cells was divided into five aliquots, and four of the five aliquots were sequenced. This methods study benchmarked molecular-identifier clustering-based TCR repertoire sequencing (MIDCIRS) and TCR RNA copy counting, using CD8 T cells to do so. Study-wide findings and limitations: About three recovered TCR RNA copies per cell were obtained by modeling, versus approximately 10 by digital PCR, implying a capture efficiency of about 30%. In CMV-specific effector cells, clones with more than 20 RNA copies accounted for over 97% of molecules, whereas in naive cells such clones accounted for under 1%. Highly expanded clone sizes could be underestimated if identical TCR molecules share a barcode. A single cell's worth of spiked-in Jurkat TCR RNA was reported detectable even among some 920,000 naive CD8 T cells. When barcode sub-clustering was left out, chimeric consensus sequences inflated TCR diversity, with chimeras reaching as high as 47%. The naive libraries included spiked-in Jurkat TCR RNA (10 copies' worth), and this RNA is not part of the donor repertoire.

The sequenced sample was naive CD8+ T cells from blood, with Jurkat cell RNA spiked in. What this sample's cell subset or site label stands for: FACS-sorted CD8+CD4-CCR7+CD45RA+ naive T cells. This receptor was identified in a human donor in good health. Some libraries in this study had Jurkat cell RNA spiked in.

The sequenced DNA: TGTGCCAGCAGCCCTCTGGGGGATACGCAGTATCTT. This encodes CASSPLGDTQYL. The sequence is built from TRBV7-9 and TRBJ2-3, with no D gene named confidently. Counting both end residues, the CDR3 totals 12 amino acids. The CDR3 DNA has 36 bases and is translated from base 1. V loses 5 bases of germline sequence and J loses 6 bases, and the interval between the two ends is 9 bases. The germline V gene (reference sequence) provides CDR1 SEHNR and CDR2 FQNEAQ.